The present T cell receptor beta chain was sequenced within a study of T cells in localized non-small cell lung cancer. Using immunoSEQ multiplex PCR, the repertoire was profiled, and TCRdb retains in-frame clones only, with some absent. The table has tens of thousands of clones, about 78% seen once. CDR3 size: 16 residues. The V end lost 5 bases, the J end lost 1 base, and 16 bases lay between the germline ends. Germline lookup yields CDR1 SGHTA and CDR2 FQGNSA. This sequence was found in a male donor aged 60 or older with stage II squamous cell lung carcinoma. The chain has TRBV7-2 and TRBJ2-3; TRBD2 might be the D (6 bases). This specimen was peripheral blood, taken before any cancer treatment. This chain's CDR3 is CASSPREVAGTDTQYF. In DNA form, the CDR3 reads TGTGCCAGCAGCCCTCGTGAGGTAGCGGGCACAGATACGCAGTATTTT.